What follows is one TCR beta chain and its context. Its target is not known. A read error may account for a junction end that differs from germline. Researchers divided each subset's genomic DNA evenly across several immunoSEQ plates. Sequenced by immunoSEQ multiplex PCR; TCRdb stores in-frame clones only, minus some. The table lists over 2 million clones, 85% to 95% of them singletons. This sample was taken from a study of shared clonotypes between healthy human individuals. Study findings and constraints: Blood was the only sampled material, and tissue repertoires likely differ.

Germline lookup yields CDR1 SQVTM and CDR2 ANQGSEA. This CDR3 is 10 amino acids long. All donors qualified as healthy HIV-negative adults and had experienced no recent acute infections or vaccinations. Donors comprised only Caucasian adults living in Nashville, Tennessee. The V call is TRBV29-1, the J call TRBJ1-2; tentatively, D is TRBD1 (6 bases). The source of this sequence is a young man in good health. Some clones in this sample may be carry-over from other donors' samples. Sequences were obtained from naive CD4+ T cells from PBMCs. As for subset: CD45RA+ positively selected. The CDR3 coding sequence is TGCAGCGTTGAAGATCTAGGACAGCACTTC. Amino acids: CSVEDLGQHF.